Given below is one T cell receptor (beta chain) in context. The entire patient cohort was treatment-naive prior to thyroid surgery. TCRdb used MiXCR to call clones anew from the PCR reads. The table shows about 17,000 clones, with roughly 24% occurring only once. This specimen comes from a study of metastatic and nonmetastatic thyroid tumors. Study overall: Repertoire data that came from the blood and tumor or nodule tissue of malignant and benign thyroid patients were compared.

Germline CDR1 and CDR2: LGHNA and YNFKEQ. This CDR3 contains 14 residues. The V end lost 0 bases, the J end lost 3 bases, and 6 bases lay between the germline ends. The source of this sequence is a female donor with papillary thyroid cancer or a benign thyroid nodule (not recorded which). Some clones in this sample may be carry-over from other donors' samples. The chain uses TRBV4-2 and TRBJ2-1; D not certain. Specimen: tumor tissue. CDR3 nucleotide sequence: TGTGCCAGCAGCCAAGATGCTGGCTACAATGAGCAGTTCTTC. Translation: CASSQDAGYNEQFF.